This TCR beta chain was observed in a study of cytomegalovirus exposure and HLA in healthy donors. Study summary: Approximately 80 million unique TCRs from HLA-typed donors were held in an early data release.

The PCR made use of 60 Vbeta and 13 Jbeta primers. Measured with immunoSEQ multiplex PCR; TCRdb has only the in-frame clones, and not every one. In the table there are approximately 120,000 clones, more than 70% of which are singletons. General study results and limits: Researchers left out some V segments, among them TRBV6-2 and TRBV6-3, as indistinguishable. Roughly uniform sequencing depth across donors was assumed, possibly incorrectly.

In regard to this clone: What it binds is not known.

Germline V gene data show CDR1 as MDHEN and CDR2 as SYDVKM. Trimming shortened V by 2 bases and J by 7 bases, and 9 bases separated the two germline ends. The CDR3 totals 13 residues. This TCR derives from a man younger than 40 in good health and CMV-seronegative. This chain joins TRBV28 and TRBJ1-5; no definite D call. Material for sequencing was PBMCs. The CDR3 here is CASSLRTEQPQHF. CDR3 bases: TGTGCCAGCAGTTTAAGGACTGAGCAGCCCCAGCATTTT.